The clone carrying this T cell receptor beta chain was detected only once. The data derive from a study of CXCR4 blockade with PD-1 therapy in pancreatic cancer. The repertoire was sequenced with immunoSEQ multiplex PCR; TCRdb's copy has only in-frame clones and lacks some. The table includes a few thousand clones, less than 60% detected once. The CDR3 consists of 14 residues. The V end was cut by 3 bases, the J end by 1 base, with 10 bases between. Germline V CDR1 and CDR2: SGHRS, YFSETQ. The chain combines TRBV5-1 with TRBJ1-1; possible D gene TRBD1, 5 bases. The sample was tumor tissue. This TCR was recovered from a human donor with pancreatic ductal adenocarcinoma. The CDR3 DNA is TGCGCCAGCAGCTCCCGGGGCCAGAACACTGAAGCTTTCTTT. Translated, it gives CASSSRGQNTEAFF.